This T cell receptor beta chain stems from a study of CD8+ T cells in alopecia areata. Reverse transcribed after extraction, RNA yielded cDNA as the sequencing template. The repertoire was sequenced with immunoSEQ multiplex PCR; TCRdb's copy has only in-frame clones and lacks some. The repertoire has 150,000 to 250,000 clones, 55% to 70% of them found once; the top ten carry 5.5%. General study results and limits: Lesional scalp, notably in alopecia totalis/universalis, had clonality above that of normal scalp. Because of a solitary nonresponder, the connection of baseline CD8+ expansion to response stays uncertain. Scalp repertoires also include resident alphabeta T cells from normal skin.

The treatment: oral pan-JAK inhibitor, 5-10 mg twice daily. The researchers isolated CD4+ and CD8+ T cells from PBMCs by sorting. Of note for this clone: The antigen is undetermined.

The CDR3 has 16 residues. V lost 0 bases, J lost 7 bases, and 19 bases lay in between. Germline CDR1 is LGHNA and CDR2 is YSLEER. This chain joins TRBV4-3 and TRBJ2-7, with D possibly TRBD1 on 6 matching bases. The specimen comprised CD4+ T cells sorted from blood, sampled at week 24, from a patient treated with tofacitinib. The TCR originated in a human donor with alopecia areata. The CDR3 reads CASSQDWTGMRGEQYF. The CDR3 nucleotides are TGCGCCAGCAGCCAAGATTGGACGGGGATGAGGGGGGAGCAGTACTTC.